One T cell receptor (beta chain) is described in this entry. Treatment specified: oral pan-JAK inhibitor, 5-10 mg twice daily. This sample was taken from a study of CD8+ T cells in alopecia areata. RNA, once extracted, was reverse transcribed into cDNA for use as the sequencing template. Libraries were prepared by immunoSEQ multiplex PCR; TCRdb keeps only in-frame clonotypes and omits some of them. The table shows about 140,000 clones, with around 87% occurring only once. Germline CDR1 and CDR2: SQVTM and ANQGSEA. V gave up 7 bases and J gave up 6 bases; unmatched junction bases: 10. CDR3 length: 15 amino acids.

The chain couples TRBV29-1 to TRBJ2-3, with 13 positions matching TRBD2. This receptor was obtained from a human donor with alopecia areata. The starting material was CD8+ T cells sorted from blood, obtained at week 4, from a patient treated with tofacitinib. In DNA form, the CDR3 reads TGCAGCGGAAACTCGGGACTAGCGGGAACGGATACGCAGTATTTT. It yields the protein CSGNSGLAGTDTQYF.